The entry below gives a single T cell receptor beta chain sequence along with its context. The record originates from a study of blood T cell repertoires in COVID-19. For the study at large: Specimens from acute and convalescent COVID-19 originated in the United States, Italy and Spain.

Enrolment of Seattle patients took place during active infection, and they were followed longitudinally. Original processing methods: Reference gene primer amplification gave estimated nucleated cell counts. TCRdb keeps only in-frame clones here, not all; method: immunoSEQ multiplex PCR. That table supplies the V and J calls and clone size; D and trimming were determined from the DNA. The table shows around 190,000 clones, with 88% occurring only once. The CDR3 spans 12 residues. The ends lost 6 bases at V and 7 bases at J; junction bases unmatched: 1. The germline V gene encodes CDR1 MNHEY and CDR2 SVGAGI.

The source of this sequence is a man aged 50-59 years with COVID-19, enrolled during active disease. The chain joins TRBV6-5 to TRBJ1-1; TRBD1 agrees at 11 bases. The sample was peripheral blood. The DNA for the CDR3 is TGTGCCAGCAGGGGGACAGGGGGTGAAGCTTTCTTT. As protein: CASRGTGGEAFF.